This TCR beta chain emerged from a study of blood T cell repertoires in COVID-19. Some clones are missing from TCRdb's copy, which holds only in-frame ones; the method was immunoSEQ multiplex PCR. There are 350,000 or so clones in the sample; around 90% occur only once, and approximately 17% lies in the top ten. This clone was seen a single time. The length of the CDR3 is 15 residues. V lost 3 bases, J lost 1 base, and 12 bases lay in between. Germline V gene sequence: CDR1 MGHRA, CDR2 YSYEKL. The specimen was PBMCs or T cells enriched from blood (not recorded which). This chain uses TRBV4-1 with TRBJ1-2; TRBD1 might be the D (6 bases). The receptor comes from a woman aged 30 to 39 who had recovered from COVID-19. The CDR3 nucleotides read TGCGCCAGCAGCCAGGAAGACAGGATTAACTATGGCTACACCTTC. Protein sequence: CASSQEDRINYGYTF.